The next 22 T cell receptor beta chains were all read from a single sample in a study of Ad26.COV2.S vaccination and SARS-CoV-2 variants (dated by TCRdb to the early 2020s). The treatment or condition label corresponds to: roughly 18 received Ad26.COV2.S at low or high dose, single or two shots; 5 received placebo; per-sample allocation not given. For vaccine and placebo recipients, the sequenced repertoires came from samples collected on day 63 after the first injection. Libraries came from the immunoSEQ multiplex PCR assay. The source is immuneACCESS, and TCRdb retained only in-frame sequences with V and J called. Part of the clones is not carried over; for the studies checked, unresolved V genes explain less than half of this, and the remainder is unexplained. This sample has some 320,000 clones in its table, and over 80% of those were observed once. The ten top clones hold approximately 2.1% of the sample.

This sample comprised peripheral blood, obtained in a trial of Ad26.COV2.S vaccine versus placebo. Receptors originate from a person between 18 and 65 years old who received the Ad26.COV2.S COVID-19 vaccine or a placebo.

The sample holds one count of this clone. The rearrangement joins TRBV20-1 to TRBJ1-5; D is ambiguous. The CDR3 spans 14 residues. CDR1 is DFQATT, CDR2 SNEGSKA, per germline (reference sequence). Trimming stripped 3 bases from V and 0 bases from J, with 9 bases between. For the CDR3, the DNA is TGCAGTGCTAGTTTCCAGAATAGCAATCAGCCCCAGCATTTT. Its translation: CSASFQNSNQPQHF.

This clone has a single count. The rearrangement joins TRBV4-1 to TRBJ2-3; 12 positions match TRBD2. The trim removed 0 bases at V and 2 bases at J, leaving 3 bases unmatched. This CDR3 has 17 amino acids. From germline, CDR1 is MGHRA and CDR2 YSYEKL. The CDR3 loop reads CASSQEASGGATDTQYF. For the CDR3, the DNA is TGCGCCAGCAGCCAAGAAGCTAGCGGGGGGGCCACAGATACGCAGTATTTT.

The genes are TRBV5-1 and TRBJ2-7; D may be TRBD1 (6 bases). This CDR3 is built from 15 residues. Trimming removed 0 bases at V and 3 bases at J, with 13 bases between. Germline CDR1 SGHRS, CDR2 YFSETQ. The CDR3 sequence: CASSLEAGEYYEQYF. In DNA form, the CDR3 reads TGCGCCAGCAGCTTGGAGGCAGGGGAATACTACGAGCAGTACTTC.

V usage is TRBV28 and J usage is TRBJ2-3; 9 bases are a match to TRBD1. CDR1 is MDHEN, CDR2 SYDVKM, per germline. Unmatched junction bases numbered 4, after V lost 5 bases and J lost 4 bases. This CDR3 spans 14 amino acids. CDR3 nucleotide sequence: TGTGCCAGCAGTGGAGGGACAGGGCCAGATACGCAGTATTTT. This sequence encodes CASSGGTGPDTQYF.

The V gene is TRBV5-4, the J gene TRBJ1-6, with D uncertain. Germline V gene data show CDR1 as SGHNT and CDR2 as YYREEE (reference sequence). The CDR3 length is 19 residues. V was clipped by 4 bases and J by 0 bases, with 20 bases between them. The CDR3 loop is CASSIQTTIPSSYNSPLHF. The DNA of the CDR3 is TGTGCCAGCAGCATCCAAACTACAATTCCTAGCTCCTATAATTCACCCCTCCACTTT.

J is TRBJ1-3 and V is TRBV3-1 (or the pseudogene TRBV3-2); 7 bases match TRBD1. CDR3 length equals 16 residues. Trimming took 2 bases from V and 2 from J; bases not matched to a gene: 6. CDR1 and CDR2 (germline): LGHDT, YNNKEL (reference sequence). The chain's CDR3 is CASSQHLTGAGNTIYF. The CDR3 bases are TGTGCCAGCAGCCAACACCTAACAGGGGCTGGAAACACCATATATTTT.

In this sample, this clone turned up once. The chain carries TRBV5-6 and TRBJ2-7; 7 bases align to TRBD1. Trimming at V came to 5 bases and at J to 1 base, leaving 6 bases not matched to a gene. The V gene's germline CDR1 is SGHDT and CDR2 YYEEEE. The CDR3 is 14 residues long. CDR3 in amino acids: CASSQGGYSYEQYF. CDR3 DNA sequence: TGTGCCAGCAGTCAAGGGGGCTATTCCTACGAGCAGTACTTC.

V and J are TRBV6-1 and TRBJ1-2; a weak D match, TRBD1 (6 bases). Trimming removed 3 bases from V and 2 bases from J, with 13 bases in between. Germline CDR1 reads MNHNS; CDR2 reads SASEGT. The CDR3 totals 15 residues. The CDR3 nucleotides read TGTGCCAGCAGTGAGATGACAGGCCCGAACTATGGCTACACCTTC. This codes for CASSEMTGPNYGYTF.

This chain links TRBV5-4 with TRBJ2-7; the match to TRBD2 covers 15 bases. The CDR3 extends over 16 amino acids. Germline V gives CDR1 SGHNT, CDR2 YYREEE (reference sequence). V lost 4 bases and J lost 4; bases outside the gene matches: 6. The DNA of the CDR3 is TGTGCCAGCAGCGTGGGACTAGCGGGGGGACTGTACGAGCAGTACTTC. It translates to CASSVGLAGGLYEQYF.

The V and J genes are TRBV25-1 and TRBJ2-1; D gene unclear. The germline V gene has CDR1 MGHDK and CDR2 SYGVNS. V gave up 1 base and J gave up 9 bases, with 19 bases separating them. CDR3 size: 16 residues. For the CDR3, the DNA is TGTGCCAGCAGTGAATCGAGGCACTACCAAGCTGGTGAGCAGTTCTTC. This sequence encodes CASSESRHYQAGEQFF.

The chain uses TRBV12-5 and TRBJ1-2; TRBD1 is a possible D gene (5 bases). The CDR3 covers 14 residues. V dropped 1 base and J dropped 8 bases, with 14 bases sitting between them. Germline V gives CDR1 LGHNT, CDR2 FRNRAP. CDR3 loop: CASGLGEAGRGYTF. Written as DNA, the CDR3 is TGTGCTAGTGGTTTGGGGGAGGCAGGGAGAGGCTACACCTTC.

V gene TRBV5-1 combines with J gene TRBJ2-7; D unresolved. Per germline, CDR1 SGHRS and CDR2 YFSETQ. With 5 bases removed from V and 5 bases from J, the gap between germline ends came to 17 bases. CDR3 length: 14 amino acids. This CDR3 is CASSFAGPKDEQYF. The CDR3 coding sequence is TGCGCCAGCAGTTTTGCCGGGCCTAAGGACGAGCAGTACTTC.

The J gene is TRBJ1-6, the V gene TRBV25-1; maybe TRBD1 (5 bases). The germline V gene has CDR1 MGHDK and CDR2 SYGVNS. Trimming pared 2 bases from V and 10 bases from J, leaving 9 bases between. This CDR3 region has 13 residues. CDR3 in DNA: TGTGCCAGCAGTGAACAGGGATCCTCACCCCTCCACTTT. Residues: CASSEQGSSPLHF.

The V and J genes are TRBV7-8 and TRBJ1-5, with 12 bases aligning to TRBD1. The CDR3 is made up of 17 amino acids. The germline gives CDR1 SGHVS, CDR2 FQNEAQ. V gave up 5 bases and J gave up 1 base; unmatched junction bases: 6. CDR3 sequence (DNA): TGTGCCAGCAGCCCTTGGGACAGGGGGCAGAGCAATCAGCCCCAGCATTTT. This codes for CASSPWDRGQSNQPQHF.

A single count supports this clone. The genes are TRBV20-1 and TRBJ2-7, with D possibly being TRBD2 (6 bases). CDR3 length: 12 residues. The V gene's germline CDR1 is DFQATT and CDR2 SNEGSKA (reference sequence). Deletions cut 3 bases from V and 3 bases from J, with 9 bases between. CDR3 protein: CSASRTIYEQYF. For the CDR3, the DNA is TGCAGTGCTAGTAGGACTATCTACGAGCAGTACTTC.

This clone was counted between two and nine times. The rearrangement joins TRBV7-2 to TRBJ1-3; TRBD1 matches at 9 bases. This CDR3 is 16 amino acids long. CDR1 and CDR2 from the germline V gene are SGHTA and FQGNSA. Germline trimming cut 5 bases from V and 6 bases from J; bases unmatched to any gene: 11. DNA of the CDR3: TGTGCCAGCAGCCTGACCTGGGGACAGGGCTTAAACACCATATATTTT. This encodes CASSLTWGQGLNTIYF.

This rearrangement joins TRBV6-1 to TRBJ1-5, with a weak D call TRBD1 (5 bases). Germline V gene lookup returns CDR1 MNHNS and CDR2 SASEGT. The V and J ends lost 2 bases and 5 bases respectively, with 10 bases between them. The CDR3 contains 14 residues. For the CDR3, the DNA is TGTGCCAGCAGTGAAATGGACAAATATCAGCCCCAGCATTTT. Protein product: CASSEMDKYQPQHF.

The V and J genes are TRBV15 and TRBJ2-1; D is unclear. V shed 6 bases and J shed 5 bases, with 11 bases lying between them. There are 13 residues in the CDR3. Per the germline V gene, CDR1 is LNHNV and CDR2 is YYDKDF (reference sequence). As DNA, the CDR3 is TGTGCCACCAGTAGGGTCGCCAACAATGAGCAGTTCTTC. Protein product: CATSRVANNEQFF.

In its sample, this clone was seen once. This rearrangement joins TRBV15 to TRBJ1-5; D is unresolved. The CDR3 spans 15 residues. The germline V gene encodes CDR1 LNHNV and CDR2 YYDKDF (reference sequence). V was pared by 3 bases and J by 3 bases, with 12 bases between. The CDR3 here is CATSRATRYNQPQHF. CDR3 bases: TGTGCCACCAGCAGGGCGACGAGGTACAATCAGCCCCAGCATTTT.

The chain couples TRBV4-2 to TRBJ2-1; D remains unclear. The germline V gene has CDR1 LGHNA and CDR2 YNFKEQ. This CDR3 is 11 amino acids long. Trimming shortened V by 5 bases and J by 5 bases, and 4 bases separated the two germline ends. CDR3 protein: CASSENNEQFF. DNA of the CDR3: TGTGCCAGCAGCGAGAACAATGAGCAGTTCTTC.

The V gene is TRBV2, the J gene TRBJ1-2; tentative D call: TRBD1 (5 bases). Between the trimmed V and J ends, which lost 6 bases and 3 bases, there was a span of 14 bases. This CDR3 has 14 residues. Per the germline V gene, CDR1 is SNHLY and CDR2 is FYNNEI. Written as DNA, the CDR3 is TGTGCCAGCAGGGGGACTGATCGAGACTATGGCTACACCTTC. Its translation: CASRGTDRDYGYTF.

The V and J genes are TRBV12-2 and TRBJ2-7. TRBV12-2 is a recognized pseudogene. The CDR3 is 16 amino acids. The CDR3 sequence: CASRLAQRGRRYEQYF. CDR3 sequence (DNA): TGTGCAAGTCGCTTAGCGCAGAGGGGACGGCGGTACGAGCAGTACTTC.